Below are 8 T cell receptor beta chains sequenced from a single sample in a study of blood T cell repertoires in COVID-19. Assay used: immunoSEQ multiplex PCR; TCRdb lists only in-frame clones, some missing. This table has around 190,000 clones, roughly nine tenths appearing once. Sequences were obtained from peripheral blood. Every receptor here comes from a man aged 70 or older with active or convalescent COVID-19.

The chain links TRBV5-1 to TRBJ1-2; TRBD1 aligns across 7 bases. Losses at the gene ends were 3 bases for V and 5 bases for J; bases not matched to a gene: 7. The length of the CDR3 is 14 residues. From germline, CDR1 is SGHRS and CDR2 YFSETQ. In nucleotides, the CDR3 is TGCGCCAGCAGCTCAGGGACAGATACTTATGGCTACACCTTC. Translating gives CASSSGTDTYGYTF.

The J gene is TRBJ2-7, the V gene TRBV5-5, with D uncertain. Deletions cut 0 bases from V and 5 bases from J, with 18 bases between. Per germline, CDR1 SGHKS and CDR2 YYEKEE (reference sequence). The CDR3 is 16 residues long. The CDR3 nucleotides are TGTGCCAGCAGCTTGGCCGTCAGGCCCGGCATTGACGAGCAGTACTTC. Amino acid sequence: CASSLAVRPGIDEQYF.

This clone appeared a few times. This chain connects TRBV28 to TRBJ1-2; the D gene is possibly TRBD1 (6 bases). This CDR3 comprises 16 residues. In germline, CDR1 is MDHEN, CDR2 SYDVKM. V was trimmed by 7 bases and J by 3 bases, leaving 21 bases between them. The CDR3: CASTPTFMGAYYGYTF. The CDR3 region has the DNA TGTGCCAGCACCCCCACTTTTATGGGGGCGTACTATGGCTACACCTTC.

The chain combines TRBV19 with TRBJ2-7; no clear D. Germline CDR1 and CDR2: LNHDA and SQIVND (reference sequence). There are 14 residues in the CDR3. V dropped 1 base and J dropped 1 base, with 8 bases sitting between them. The CDR3 spells CASSIGYSSYEQYF. CDR3 nucleotide sequence: TGTGCCAGTAGTATAGGATACAGTTCCTACGAGCAGTACTTC.

This clone was counted a few times. The genes are TRBV19 and TRBJ1-5; the D is unclear. The CDR3 has 15 residues. Germline lookup yields CDR1 LNHDA and CDR2 SQIVND (reference sequence). V lost 4 bases to trimming and J lost 4 bases, with 14 bases between them. In nucleotides, the CDR3 is TGTGCCAGTAGTAATCTCGTCGGGGTAAATCAGCCCCAGCATTTT. Encoded protein: CASSNLVGVNQPQHF.

This chain joins TRBV6-6 and TRBJ1-2, with 7 bases fitting TRBD1. The V gene's germline CDR1 is MNHNY and CDR2 SVGAGI (reference sequence). CDR3 length: 13 amino acids. The ends lost 2 bases at V and 7 bases at J; junction bases unmatched: 4. In nucleotides, the CDR3 is TGTGCCAGCAGTTACAACAGGGGAAGTGGCTACACCTTC. Translating it yields CASSYNRGSGYTF.

The chain recombines TRBV5-1 with TRBJ1-4; D unresolved. The CDR3 covers 16 residues. Germline CDR1 SGHRS, CDR2 YFSETQ. With 3 bases removed from V and 10 bases from J, the gap between germline ends came to 22 bases. The DNA for the CDR3 is TGCGCCAGCAGCTACAAAACCGGGCCTTCGGAGGGAAAACTGTTTTTT. Residues: CASSYKTGPSEGKLFF.

The J gene is TRBJ2-7, the V gene TRBV11-2; 9 bases line up with TRBD2. CDR1 is SGHAT and CDR2 is FQNNGV in the germline V gene. This CDR3 is 15 amino acids long. V dropped 1 base and J dropped 3; count of bases not matched to a gene: 4. The CDR3 loop is CASSLAGTSFYEQYF. The CDR3 DNA reads as TGTGCCAGCAGCTTAGCAGGGACTAGCTTCTACGAGCAGTACTTC.